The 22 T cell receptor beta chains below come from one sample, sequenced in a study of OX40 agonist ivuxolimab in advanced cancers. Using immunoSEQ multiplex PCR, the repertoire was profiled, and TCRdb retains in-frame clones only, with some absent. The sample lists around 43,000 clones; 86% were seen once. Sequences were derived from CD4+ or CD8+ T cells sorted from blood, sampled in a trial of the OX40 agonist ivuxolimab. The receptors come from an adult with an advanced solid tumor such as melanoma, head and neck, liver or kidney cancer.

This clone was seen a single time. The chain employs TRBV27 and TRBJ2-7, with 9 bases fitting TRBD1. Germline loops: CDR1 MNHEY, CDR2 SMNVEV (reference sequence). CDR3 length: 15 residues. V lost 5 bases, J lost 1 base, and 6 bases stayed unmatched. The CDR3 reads CASSHRDRASYEQYF. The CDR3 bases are TGTGCCAGCAGTCACCGGGACAGGGCGTCCTACGAGCAGTACTTC.

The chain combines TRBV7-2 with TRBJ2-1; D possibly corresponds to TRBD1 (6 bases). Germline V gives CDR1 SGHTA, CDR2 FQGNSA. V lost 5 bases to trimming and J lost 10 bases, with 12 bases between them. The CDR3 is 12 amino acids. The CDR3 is CASSKTGKEQFF. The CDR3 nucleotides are TGTGCCAGCAGCAAAACAGGGAAAGAGCAGTTCTTC. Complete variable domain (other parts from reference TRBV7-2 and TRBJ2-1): GAGVSQSPSNKVTEKGKDVELRCDPISGHTALYWYRQSLGQGLEFLIYFQGNSAPDKSGLPSDRFSAERTGGSVSTLTIQRTQQEDSAVYLCASSKTGKEQFFGPGTRLTVL.

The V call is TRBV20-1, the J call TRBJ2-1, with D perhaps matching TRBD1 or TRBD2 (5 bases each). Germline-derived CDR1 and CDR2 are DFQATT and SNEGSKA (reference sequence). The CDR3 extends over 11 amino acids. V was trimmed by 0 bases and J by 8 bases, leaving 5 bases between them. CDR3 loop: CSAREGDEQFF. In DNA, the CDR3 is TGCAGTGCTAGAGAGGGGGATGAGCAGTTCTTC.

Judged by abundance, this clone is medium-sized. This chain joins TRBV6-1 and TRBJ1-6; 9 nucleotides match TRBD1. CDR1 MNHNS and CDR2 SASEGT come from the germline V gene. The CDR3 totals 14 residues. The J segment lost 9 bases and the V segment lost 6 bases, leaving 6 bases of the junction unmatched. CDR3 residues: CASRIPGQGSPLHF. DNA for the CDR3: TGTGCCAGCAGGATCCCGGGACAGGGTTCACCCCTCCACTTT.

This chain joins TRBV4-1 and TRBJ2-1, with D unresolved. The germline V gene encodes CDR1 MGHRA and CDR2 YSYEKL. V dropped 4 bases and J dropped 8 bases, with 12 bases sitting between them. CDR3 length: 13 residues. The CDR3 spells CASSLFVSDEQFF. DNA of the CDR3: TGCGCCAGCAGCCTCTTTGTCAGCGATGAGCAGTTCTTC.

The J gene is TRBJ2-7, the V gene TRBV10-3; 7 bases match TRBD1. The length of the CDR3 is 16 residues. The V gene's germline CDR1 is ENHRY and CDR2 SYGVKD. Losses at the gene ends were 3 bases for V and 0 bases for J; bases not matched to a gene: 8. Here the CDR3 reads CAISDPGQMASYEQYF. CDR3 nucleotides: TGTGCCATCAGTGACCCGGGACAGATGGCCTCCTACGAGCAGTACTTC.

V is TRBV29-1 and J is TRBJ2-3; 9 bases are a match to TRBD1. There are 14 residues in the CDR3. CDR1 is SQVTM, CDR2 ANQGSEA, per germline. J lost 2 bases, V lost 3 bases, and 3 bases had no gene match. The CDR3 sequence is CSVEGQGFTDTQYF. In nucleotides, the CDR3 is TGCAGCGTTGAGGGACAGGGATTCACAGATACGCAGTATTTT.

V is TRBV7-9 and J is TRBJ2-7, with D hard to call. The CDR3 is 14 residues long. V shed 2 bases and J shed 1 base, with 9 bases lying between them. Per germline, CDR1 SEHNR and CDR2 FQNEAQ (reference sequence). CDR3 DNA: TGTGCCAGCAGCTTACCGGACCAGTCCTACGAGCAGTACTTC. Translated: CASSLPDQSYEQYF.

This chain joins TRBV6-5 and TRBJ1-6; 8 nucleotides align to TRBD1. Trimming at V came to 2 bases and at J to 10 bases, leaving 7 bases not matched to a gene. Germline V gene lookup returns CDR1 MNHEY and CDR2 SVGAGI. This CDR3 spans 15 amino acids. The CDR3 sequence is CASSYTQGARSPLHF. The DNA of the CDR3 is TGTGCCAGCAGTTACACGCAGGGGGCGAGATCACCCCTCCACTTT.

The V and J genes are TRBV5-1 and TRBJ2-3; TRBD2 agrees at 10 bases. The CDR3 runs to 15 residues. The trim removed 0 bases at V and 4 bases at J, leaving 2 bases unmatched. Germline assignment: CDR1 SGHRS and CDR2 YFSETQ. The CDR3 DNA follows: TGCGCCAGCAGCTTGGTCCTAGCGGGAGCAGATACGCAGTATTTT. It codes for CASSLVLAGADTQYF. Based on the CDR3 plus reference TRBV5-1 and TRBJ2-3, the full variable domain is KAGVTQTPRYLIKTRGQQVTLSCSPISGHRSVSWYQQTPGQGLQFLFEYFSETQRNKGNFPGRFSGRQFSNSRSEMNVSTLELGDSALYLCASSLVLAGADTQYFGPGTRLTVL.

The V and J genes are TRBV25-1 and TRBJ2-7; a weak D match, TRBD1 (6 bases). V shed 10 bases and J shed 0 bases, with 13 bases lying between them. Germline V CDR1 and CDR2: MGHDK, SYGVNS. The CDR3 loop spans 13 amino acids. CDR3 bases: TGTGCCATGCCGGGACAACCCTCCTACGAGCAGTACTTC. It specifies CAMPGQPSYEQYF.

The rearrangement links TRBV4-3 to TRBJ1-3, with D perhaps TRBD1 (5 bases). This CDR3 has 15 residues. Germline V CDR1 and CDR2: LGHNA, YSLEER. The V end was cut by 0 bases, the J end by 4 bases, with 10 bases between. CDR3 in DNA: TGCGCCAGCAGCCAAGATTGGGGCCCCGGAAACACCATATATTTT. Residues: CASSQDWGPGNTIYF.

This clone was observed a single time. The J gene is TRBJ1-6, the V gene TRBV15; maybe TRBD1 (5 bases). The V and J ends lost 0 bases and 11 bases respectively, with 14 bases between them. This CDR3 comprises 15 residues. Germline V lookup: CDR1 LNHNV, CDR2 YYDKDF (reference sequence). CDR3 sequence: CATSRDRQGAAPLHF. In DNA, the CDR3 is TGTGCCACCAGCAGAGATCGGCAGGGCGCTGCACCCCTCCACTTT. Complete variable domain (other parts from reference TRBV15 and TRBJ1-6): DAMVIQNPRYQVTQFGKPVTLSCSQTLNHNVMYWYQQKSSQAPKLLFHYYDKDFNNEADTPDNFQSRRPNTSFCFLDIRSPGLGDTAMYLCATSRDRQGAAPLHFGNGTRLTVT.

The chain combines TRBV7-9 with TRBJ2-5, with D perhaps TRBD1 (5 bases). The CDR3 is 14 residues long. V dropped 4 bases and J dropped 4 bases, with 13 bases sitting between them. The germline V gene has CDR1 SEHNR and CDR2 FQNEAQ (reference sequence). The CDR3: CASSSGAERETQYF. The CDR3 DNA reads TGTGCCAGCAGCTCTGGGGCGGAAAGAGAGACCCAGTACTTC.

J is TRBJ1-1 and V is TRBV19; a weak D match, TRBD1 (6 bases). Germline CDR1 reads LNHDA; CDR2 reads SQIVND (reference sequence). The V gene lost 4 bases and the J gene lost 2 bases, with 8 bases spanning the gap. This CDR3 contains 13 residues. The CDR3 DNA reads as TGTGCCAGTAGTAAACAGGGAAACACTGAAGCTTTCTTT. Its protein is CASSKQGNTEAFF.

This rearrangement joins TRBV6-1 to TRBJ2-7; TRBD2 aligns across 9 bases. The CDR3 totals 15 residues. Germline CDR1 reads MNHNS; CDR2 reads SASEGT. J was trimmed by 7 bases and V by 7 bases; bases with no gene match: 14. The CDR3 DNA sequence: TGTGCCAGCAACGGATTTAGCGGGAGTTCTCGAGAGCAGTACTTC. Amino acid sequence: CASNGFSGSSREQYF.

The CDR3 loop reads CASGLVPKEAEAFF. The DNA for the CDR3 is TGTGCTAGTGGTTTGGTACCGAAGGAGGCTGAAGCTTTCTTT. This chain connects TRBV12-5 to TRBJ1-1; unclear D gene. CDR1 and CDR2 (germline): LGHNT, FRNRAP. Trimming removed 0 bases from V and 6 bases from J, with 11 bases in between. This CDR3 has 14 residues.

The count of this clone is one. CDR3 region: CASSQRTNQETQYF. The CDR3 nucleotides read TGTGCCAGCAGTCAACGGACAAACCAAGAGACCCAGTACTTC. V is TRBV6-6 and J is TRBJ2-5, with D perhaps TRBD1 (5 bases). The CDR3 is 14 amino acids. The V end was cut by 5 bases, the J end by 0 bases, with 10 bases between. Germline V lookup: CDR1 MNHNY, CDR2 SVGAGI (reference sequence).

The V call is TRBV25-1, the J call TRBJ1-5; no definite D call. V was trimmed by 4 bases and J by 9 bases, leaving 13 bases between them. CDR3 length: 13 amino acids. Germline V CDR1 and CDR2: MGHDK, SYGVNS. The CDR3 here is CASSAREGRPQHF. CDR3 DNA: TGTGCCAGCAGTGCCCGGGAGGGCCGGCCCCAGCATTTT.

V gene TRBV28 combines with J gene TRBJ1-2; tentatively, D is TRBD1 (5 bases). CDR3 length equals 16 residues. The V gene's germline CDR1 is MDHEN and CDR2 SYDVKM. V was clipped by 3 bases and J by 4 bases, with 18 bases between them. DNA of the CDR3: TGTGCCAGCAGTTTCCCTGGGGGGAGCGCACGCTATGGCTACACCTTC. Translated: CASSFPGGSARYGYTF.

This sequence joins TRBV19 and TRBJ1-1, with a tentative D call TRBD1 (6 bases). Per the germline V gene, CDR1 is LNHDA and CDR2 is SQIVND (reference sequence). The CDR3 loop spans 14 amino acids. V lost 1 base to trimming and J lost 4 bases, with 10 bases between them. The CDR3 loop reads CASSIVSRGTEAFF. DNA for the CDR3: TGTGCCAGTAGTATAGTATCCAGGGGCACTGAAGCTTTCTTT.

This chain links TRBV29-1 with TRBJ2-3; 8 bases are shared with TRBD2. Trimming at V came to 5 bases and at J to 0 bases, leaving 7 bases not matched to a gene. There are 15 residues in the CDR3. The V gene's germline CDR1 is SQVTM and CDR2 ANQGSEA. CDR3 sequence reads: CSVPAGGHSTDTQYF. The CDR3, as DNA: TGCAGCGTTCCGGCGGGGGGCCATAGCACAGATACGCAGTATTTT.